The 26 T cell receptor beta chains below were found in one sample sequenced in a study of blood T cell repertoires in COVID-19. Data came from immunoSEQ multiplex PCR; TCRdb stores just in-frame clones and leaves some out. The data contain roughly 250,000 clones, 83% of them singletons. Sequencing was performed on PBMCs or T cells enriched from blood (not recorded which). The receptors here all came from a woman in her forties who had been exposed to COVID-19.

The chain employs TRBV7-3 and TRBJ2-1; D may be TRBD2 (5 bases). The CDR3 runs 18 residues. Deletions cut 2 bases from V and 2 bases from J, with 19 bases between. The germline CDR1 and CDR2 sequences are SGHTA and FQGTGA. CDR3 region: CASSLSGKAPRTYNEQFF. CDR3 sequence (DNA): TGTGCCAGCAGCTTATCCGGGAAGGCGCCCCGTACCTACAATGAGCAGTTCTTC.

The gene calls are TRBV5-1 and TRBJ2-5, with TRBD2 matching 12 bases. CDR1 SGHRS and CDR2 YFSETQ come from the germline V gene. The CDR3 is made up of 16 amino acids. Unmatched junction bases numbered 6, after V lost 2 bases and J lost 4 bases. CDR3 sequence: CASSLSLAGGGETQYF. The CDR3 nucleotides are TGCGCCAGCAGCTTATCACTAGCGGGGGGCGGAGAGACCCAGTACTTC.

The chain uses TRBV19 and TRBJ1-2, with 9 bases identical to TRBD1. Germline V lookup: CDR1 LNHDA, CDR2 SQIVND (reference sequence). The CDR3 spans 15 residues. V trimming: 10 bases; J trimming: 4 bases; junction bases outside the gene matches: 13. CDR3 loop: CATLRGDRAGYGYTF. DNA of the CDR3: TGTGCCACCCTCCGGGGGGACAGGGCGGGCTATGGCTACACCTTC.

The chain recombines TRBV5-1 with TRBJ1-3, with D perhaps TRBD1 (6 bases). Germline V lookup: CDR1 SGHRS, CDR2 YFSETQ. Trimming took off 4 bases at V and 1 base at J, with 15 bases between the two ends. This CDR3 region has 16 residues. The CDR3 DNA is TGCGCCAGCAGCGAAAGACAGGCGTCGTCTGGAAACACCATATATTTT. It translates to CASSERQASSGNTIYF.

The DNA for the CDR3 is TGTGCCAGCAGTCAACAACAGGGTATCGGCCAAGAGACCCAGTACTTC. This gives the protein CASSQQQGIGQETQYF. The genes are TRBV7-2 and TRBJ2-5, with D possibly matching TRBD1 (6 bases). Germline CDR1 is SGHTA and CDR2 is FQGNSA. CDR3 size: 16 residues. Trimming removed 6 bases at V and 1 base at J, with 18 bases between. Together with reference TRBV7-2 and TRBJ2-5, the CDR3 gives the full variable domain: GAGVSQSPSNKVTEKGKDVELRCDPISGHTALYWYRQSLGQGLEFLIYFQGNSAPDKSGLPSDRFSAERTGGSVSTLTIQRTQQEDSAVYLCASSQQQGIGQETQYFGPGTRLLVL.

The chain employs TRBV4-1 and TRBJ1-5; TRBD1 might be the D (5 bases). V was pared by 0 bases and J by 6 bases, with 15 bases between. The germline V gene has CDR1 MGHRA and CDR2 YSYEKL. The CDR3 is 16 amino acids. DNA for the CDR3: TGCGCCAGCAGCCAAGATGGCAGGGTGGGGGGTCAGCCCCAGCATTTT. It codes for CASSQDGRVGGQPQHF.

The V and J genes are TRBV5-1 and TRBJ2-7, with 12 nucleotides matching TRBD2. The CDR3 has 15 amino acids. Germline CDR1 reads SGHRS; CDR2 reads YFSETQ. Trimming cost V 0 bases and J 4 bases; bases outside gene matches: 2. The CDR3 protein is CASSLGTSGEYEQYF. The CDR3 region has the DNA TGCGCCAGCAGCTTGGGGACTAGCGGGGAATACGAGCAGTACTTC.

The gene calls are TRBV4-1 and TRBJ1-2; 9 nucleotides agree with TRBD1. This CDR3 region has 16 residues. CDR1 and CDR2 from the germline V gene are MGHRA and YSYEKL. V gave up 0 bases and J gave up 4 bases; unmatched junction bases: 6. This CDR3 is CASSQEQGALGYGYTF. The CDR3 coding sequence is TGCGCCAGCAGCCAAGAACAGGGGGCGCTTGGCTATGGCTACACCTTC.

V is TRBV6-5 and J is TRBJ1-1; a possible D gene is TRBD1 (5 bases). V was cut by 7 bases and J by 0 bases, with 12 bases left in between. Germline lookup yields CDR1 MNHEY and CDR2 SVGAGI. The CDR3 has 14 residues. The CDR3 is CASINWGLNTEAFF. The CDR3 DNA reads TGTGCCAGCATAAACTGGGGCTTGAACACTGAAGCTTTCTTT.

The chain recombines TRBV5-4 with TRBJ2-1, with TRBD2 matching 12 bases. The junction had 8 bases not matched to a gene; V was cut back by 3 bases and J by 7 bases. Germline V gene lookup returns CDR1 SGHNT and CDR2 YYREEE (reference sequence). The CDR3 loop spans 16 amino acids. The CDR3 protein is CASSSLAGGPGNEQFF. The CDR3 DNA sequence: TGTGCCAGCAGCTCCCTAGCGGGGGGGCCTGGAAATGAGCAGTTCTTC.

V and J are TRBV24-1 and TRBJ2-5, with 10 bases matching TRBD2. Germline V gene lookup returns CDR1 KGHDR and CDR2 SFDVKD. The CDR3 runs 15 residues. J was trimmed by 5 bases and V by 4 bases; bases with no gene match: 6. CDR3 sequence reads: CATSDSGGARETQYF. In DNA form, the CDR3 reads TGTGCCACCAGTGACAGCGGGGGGGCCAGGGAGACCCAGTACTTC.

About this clone itself: The same CDR3 can be traced to other DNA sequences in this sample. The rearrangement joins TRBV7-3 to TRBJ1-1; D call uncertain. Trimming stripped 0 bases from V and 0 bases from J, with 5 bases between. Per the germline V gene, CDR1 is SGHTA and CDR2 is FQGTGA. CDR3 length: 14 amino acids. The CDR3 nucleotides are TGTGCCAGCAGCTTAACCGGAGTGAACACTGAAGCTTTCTTT. It is translated as CASSLTGVNTEAFF.

This clone was observed a few times. The V and J genes are TRBV7-2 and TRBJ2-7; maybe TRBD2 (6 bases). The CDR3 runs to 13 residues. Germline loops: CDR1 SGHTA, CDR2 FQGNSA. V lost 5 bases and J 3 bases, leaving 11 bases between the germline ends. The CDR3 nucleotides are TGTGCCAGCAGCGCGACTAGTGGCTACGAGCAGTACTTC. Translating it yields CASSATSGYEQYF.

The rearrangement uses TRBV7-3 and TRBJ2-1; 8 bases are shared with TRBD2. The V gene end was trimmed by 5 bases and the J gene end by 4 bases; junction bases not matched to a gene: 10. The CDR3 runs to 16 residues. Germline V lookup: CDR1 SGHTA, CDR2 FQGTGA. The CDR3 DNA reads as TGTGCCAGCAGCCCCGAAGGTAGCGGGGCTTACAATGAGCAGTTCTTC. Protein: CASSPEGSGAYNEQFF.

This chain links TRBV18 with TRBJ2-7; TRBD1 matches at 7 bases. The germline V gene encodes CDR1 KGHSH and CDR2 LQKENI. Trimming removed 3 bases from V and 2 bases from J; junction bases left unmatched: 4. The CDR3 runs 14 residues. The CDR3 coding sequence is TGTGCCAGCTCACCGGGACAGCAGACCTACGAGCAGTACTTC. It specifies CASSPGQQTYEQYF.

A single count supports this clone. V and J are TRBV2 and TRBJ2-4, with 8 bases fitting TRBD2. The V segment lost 6 bases and the J segment 0 bases; nucleotides outside the gene matches: 10. This CDR3 has 17 amino acids. Per the germline V gene, CDR1 is SNHLY and CDR2 is FYNNEI. The CDR3 region has the DNA TGTGCCAGCAGCCGGGGGGGTAGTTTGATAGCCAAAAACATTCAGTACTTC. Protein: CASSRGGSLIAKNIQYF.

The chain employs TRBV2 and TRBJ1-2; 8 positions match TRBD1. J lost 3 bases, V lost 3 bases, and 9 bases had no gene match. Germline CDR1 SNHLY, CDR2 FYNNEI. The CDR3 is 16 amino acids. CDR3 bases: TGTGCCAGCAGTGAGTGGAAGCCAGGGGGCGACTATGGCTACACCTTC. Translated: CASSEWKPGGDYGYTF.

This chain connects TRBV3-1 (or the pseudogene TRBV3-2) to TRBJ1-2; 11 bases fit TRBD1. The CDR3 contains 15 residues. J gave up 8 bases and V 5 bases, and 10 bases lay outside the gene matches. Germline V gene lookup returns CDR1 LGHDT and CDR2 YNNKEL (reference sequence). The CDR3 protein is CASSTPGQGAGGYTF. The CDR3, as DNA: TGTGCCAGCAGCACTCCAGGACAGGGGGCAGGGGGCTACACCTTC.

The gene calls are TRBV6-5 and TRBJ1-2, with D uncertain. This CDR3 is 16 amino acids long. V shed 0 bases and J shed 2 bases, with 13 bases lying between them. Germline lookup yields CDR1 MNHEY and CDR2 SVGAGI. The CDR3: CASSYSIPGLNYGYTF. CDR3 nucleotides: TGTGCCAGCAGTTACTCGATTCCGGGGTTAAACTATGGCTACACCTTC.

The chain carries TRBV6-1 and TRBJ2-1; 8 bases align to TRBD1. The CDR3 covers 14 residues. Germline CDR1 reads MNHNS; CDR2 reads SASEGT. V dropped 0 bases and J dropped 9; count of bases not matched to a gene: 4. This chain's CDR3 is CASSEAPQGGEQFF. CDR3 bases: TGTGCCAGCAGTGAAGCCCCACAGGGGGGTGAGCAGTTCTTC.

V and J are TRBV13 and TRBJ2-7; perhaps TRBD2 as D (5 bases). Trimming pared 4 bases from V and 7 bases from J, leaving 17 bases between. The CDR3 totals 14 residues. Germline V gene lookup returns CDR1 PRHDT and CDR2 FYEKMQ (reference sequence). The CDR3, as DNA: TGTGCCAGCAGCTCCAGACGTCCCACGGGGGAGCAGTACTTC. Residues: CASSSRRPTGEQYF.

The chain has TRBV10-3 and TRBJ1-1; TRBD1 might be the D (6 bases). V shed 3 bases and J shed 5 bases, with 10 bases lying between them. Germline V gives CDR1 ENHRY, CDR2 SYGVKD. This CDR3 comprises 13 residues. The CDR3 protein is CAISDGRGTEAFF. CDR3 coding DNA: TGTGCCATCAGTGATGGCAGGGGAACTGAAGCTTTCTTT.

The rearrangement uses TRBV19 and TRBJ1-1; 9 bases fit TRBD1. CDR3 size: 13 residues. From germline, CDR1 is LNHDA and CDR2 SQIVND (reference sequence). J lost 5 bases, V lost 7 bases, and 5 bases had no gene match. In DNA form, the CDR3 reads TGTGCCAGTATGGGACAGGGAGATACTGAAGCTTTCTTT. Residues: CASMGQGDTEAFF. The whole variable domain, remainder taken from reference TRBV19 and TRBJ1-1, is DGGITQSPKYLFRKEGQNVTLSCEQNLNHDAMYWYRQDPGQGLRLIYYSQIVNDFQKGDIAEGYSVSREKKESFPLTVTSAQKNPTAFYLCASMGQGDTEAFFGQGTRLTVV.

The chain couples TRBV7-6 to TRBJ2-5, with 9 bases identical to TRBD2. CDR1 SGHVS and CDR2 FNYEAQ come from the germline V gene. V trimming: 3 bases; J trimming: 4 bases; junction bases outside the gene matches: 6. This CDR3 has 15 amino acids. The CDR3 reads CASSFFSGGGETQYF. CDR3 nucleotide sequence: TGTGCCAGCAGCTTTTTTAGCGGGGGCGGAGAGACCCAGTACTTC.

The V and J genes are TRBV9 and TRBJ2-3; perhaps TRBD2 as D (7 bases). This CDR3 has 15 residues. Trimming took off 0 bases at V and 7 bases at J, with 15 bases between the two ends. Per germline, CDR1 SGDLS and CDR2 YYNGEE. For the CDR3, the DNA is TGTGCCAGCAGCGTAGTGGGGGCTAGCGGCAATACGCAGTATTTT. Protein sequence: CASSVVGASGNTQYF.

V gene TRBV2 combines with J gene TRBJ1-6; no reliable D call. Trimming left V 3 bases short and J 0 bases short, with 15 bases between. In germline, CDR1 is SNHLY, CDR2 FYNNEI. This CDR3 region has 18 residues. CDR3 bases: TGTGCCAGCAGTGACGCCCGGCGGCCTAACTCCTATAATTCACCCCTCCACTTT. It translates to CASSDARRPNSYNSPLHF. The complete variable domain, with remaining parts taken from reference TRBV2 and TRBJ1-6, reads EPEVTQTPSHQVTQMGQEVILRCVPISNHLYFYWYRQILGQKVEFLVSFYNNEISEKSEIFDDQFSVERPDGSNFTLKIRSTKLEDSAMYFCASSDARRPNSYNSPLHFGNGTRLTVT.